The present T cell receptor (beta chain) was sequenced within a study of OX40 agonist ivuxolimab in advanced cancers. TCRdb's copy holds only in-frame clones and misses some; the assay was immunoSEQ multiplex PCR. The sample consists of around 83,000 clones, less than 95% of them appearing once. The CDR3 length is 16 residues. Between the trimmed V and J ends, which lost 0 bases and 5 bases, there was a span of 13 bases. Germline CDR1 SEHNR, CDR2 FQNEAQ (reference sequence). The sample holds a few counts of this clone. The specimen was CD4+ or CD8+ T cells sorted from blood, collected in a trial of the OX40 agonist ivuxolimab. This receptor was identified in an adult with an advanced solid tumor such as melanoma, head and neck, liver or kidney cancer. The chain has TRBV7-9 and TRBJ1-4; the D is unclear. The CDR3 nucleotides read TGTGCCAGCAGCTTAGCGGGTGGACGATTGAATGAAAAACTGTTTTTT. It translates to CASSLAGGRLNEKLFF.